This is a list of T cell receptor beta chains from one sample in a study of cytomegalovirus exposure and HLA in healthy donors. Data came from immunoSEQ multiplex PCR; TCRdb stores just in-frame clones and leaves some out. The sample contains around 86,000 clones, about three quarters of which appear only once. Sequenced sample: PBMCs. The receptors stem from a female donor in good health and CMV-seronegative. CDR3s include the opening cysteine and the closing phenylalanine or tryptophan. Fields, in order: CDR3 length, clone size, D gene, J gene, V gene, CDR3 protein, CDR3 DNA. A D gene is named only where the DNA matches it firmly. Size is stated for part of the rows, as once, few or many counts, or as a class when the clone is expanded.

13 | . | TRBD2 | TRBJ2-3 | TRBV7-9 | CASSLGTSGRSYF | TGTGCCAGCAGCTTAGGGACTAGCGGGAGATCGTATTTT
15 | . | . | TRBJ1-2 | TRBV5-1 | CASSLAAGANYGYTF | TGCGCCAGCAGCTTGGCGGCAGGGGCAAACTATGGCTACACCTTC
15 | . | TRBD1 | TRBJ2-2 | TRBV7-3 | CASSTGTGMTGELFF | TGTGCCAGCTCGACCGGGACAGGGATGACCGGGGAGCTGTTTTTT
13 | . | . | TRBJ1-2 | TRBV21-1 | CASSKGSGDGYTF | TGTGCCAGCAGCAAAGGATCAGGGGATGGCTACACCTTC
19 | . | TRBD1 | TRBJ1-1 | TRBV5-1 | CASSLSTGGLVSPNTEAFF | TGCGCCAGCAGCTTGTCTACAGGGGGCCTCGTTAGCCCGAACACTGAAGCTTTCTTT
15 | . | . | TRBJ2-5 | TRBV6-1 | CASTRDPQGGETQYF | TGTGCCAGCACCAGAGACCCACAGGGTGGAGAGACCCAGTACTTC
14 | . | . | TRBJ2-7 | TRBV11-2 | CASKAWDSAYEQYF | TGTGCCAGCAAGGCTTGGGATAGCGCCTACGAGCAGTACTTC
16 | . | TRBD1 | TRBJ2-5 | TRBV15 | CATSRDRTGDGETQYF | TGTGCCACCAGCAGAGACAGGACAGGGGATGGCGAGACCCAGTACTTC
17 | . | TRBD1 | TRBJ2-7 | TRBV4-2 | CASSQAKGQVNSYEQYF | TGTGCCAGCAGCCAAGCAAAAGGACAGGTTAACTCCTACGAGCAGTACTTC
14 | few | TRBD1 | TRBJ1-5 | TRBV30 | CACSSDRADQPQHF | TGTGCCTGCTCGTCCGACAGGGCGGATCAGCCCCAGCATTTT
14 | once | TRBD1 | TRBJ2-2 | TRBV10-3 | CAITGQGETGELFF | TGTGCCATCACGGGACAGGGGGAGACCGGGGAGCTGTTTTTT
16 | . | TRBD2 | TRBJ2-5 | TRBV19 | CASSMRASGSLETQYF | TGTGCCAGTAGTATGCGAGCTAGCGGGAGTCTCGAGACCCAGTACTTC
15 | . | TRBD1 | TRBJ1-1 | TRBV6-6 | CASSYRQGVDTEAFF | TGTGCCAGCAGTTACCGACAGGGTGTAGACACTGAAGCTTTCTTT
16 | . | . | TRBJ2-2 | TRBV10-2 | CASNVGQGQRGGELFF | TGCGCCAGCAACGTGGGGCAGGGACAAAGAGGCGGGGAGCTGTTTTTT
16 | . | TRBD2 | TRBJ2-1 | TRBV5-1 | CASSLSGTISYNEQFF | TGCGCCAGCAGCTTGTCCGGGACTATCTCCTACAATGAGCAGTTCTTC
11 | once | . | TRBJ1-4 | TRBV29-1 | CSVASNEKLFF | TGCAGCGTTGCGTCTAATGAAAAACTGTTTTTT
16 | few | TRBD2 | TRBJ2-1 | TRBV7-9 | CASSDLAATTYNEQFF | TGTGCCAGCAGCGATCTAGCGGCCACAACCTACAATGAGCAGTTCTTC
14 | . | . | TRBJ1-1 | TRBV19 | CASSMGHVNTEAFF | TGTGCCAGTAGTATGGGACATGTGAACACTGAAGCTTTCTTT
11 | . | . | TRBJ2-5 | TRBV29-1 | CSVEERETQYF | TGCAGCGTTGAAGAGAGGGAGACCCAGTACTTC
15 | . | TRBD2 | TRBJ2-7 | TRBV27 | CASSLFSGGSYEQYF | TGTGCCAGCAGTTTATTTAGCGGGGGCTCTTACGAGCAGTACTTC
16 | . | . | TRBJ1-1 | TRBV28 | CASSSSGLSMNTEAFF | TGTGCCAGCAGTTCCTCCGGACTAAGCATGAACACTGAAGCTTTCTTT
16 | . | TRBD2 | TRBJ2-7 | TRBV7-8 | CASSLARAGSSYEQYF | TGTGCCAGCAGCTTAGCGCGAGCGGGGAGCTCCTACGAGCAGTACTTC
14 | . | . | TRBJ2-7 | TRBV28 | CATTPGAQTYEQYF | TGTGCCACCACCCCTGGAGCGCAGACTTACGAGCAGTACTTC
16 | . | . | TRBJ1-5 | TRBV28 | CASSFAGMGGNQPQHF | TGTGCCAGCAGTTTCGCGGGGATGGGTGGCAATCAGCCCCAGCATTTT
17 | . | TRBD1 | TRBJ1-1 | TRBV4-2 | CASSQDLVGLGGLGAFF | TGTGCCAGCAGCCAAGATCTTGTGGGGTTAGGGGGCTTGGGCGCTTTCTTT
14 | . | . | TRBJ2-7 | TRBV4-1 | CASSPRDTDYEQYF | TGCGCCAGCAGCCCCCGGGACACCGACTACGAGCAGTACTTC
12 | . | TRBD1 | TRBJ2-7 | TRBV29-1 | CSVQGARYEQYF | TGCAGCGTTCAGGGGGCAAGGTACGAGCAGTACTTC
13 | . | . | TRBJ2-6 | TRBV6-1 | CAGREDGANVLTF | TGTGCCGGAAGGGAGGACGGGGCCAACGTCCTGACTTTC
13 | . | TRBD1 | TRBJ1-2 | TRBV7-9 | CASSLAGGNGYTF | TGTGCCAGCAGCTTAGCAGGGGGCAATGGCTACACCTTC
17 | few | TRBD2 | TRBJ2-3 | TRBV5-1 | CASSLGLAGGNTDTQYF | TGCGCCAGCAGCTTGGGACTAGCGGGGGGCAATACAGATACGCAGTATTTT
13 | . | TRBD2 | TRBJ2-5 | TRBV30 | CAWASGGGETQYF | TGTGCCTGGGCTAGCGGGGGGGGAGAGACCCAGTACTTC
15 | . | . | TRBJ2-1 | TRBV2 | CASSGQDSSYNEQFF | TGTGCCAGCAGTGGACAGGATAGCTCCTACAATGAGCAGTTCTTC
14 | . | TRBD1 | TRBJ1-1 | TRBV25-1 | CASSGGTGGTEAFF | TGTGCCAGCAGTGGGGGGACAGGGGGCACTGAAGCTTTCTTT
16 | . | . | TRBJ1-2 | TRBV30 | CAWSDRIPPPHYGYTF | TGTGCCTGGAGTGACAGGATACCCCCCCCTCACTATGGCTACACCTTC
15 | once | TRBD2 | TRBJ2-3 | TRBV5-4 | CASSQKQRGTDTQYF | TGTGCCAGCAGCCAGAAACAGCGGGGTACAGATACGCAGTATTTT
11 | . | TRBD2 | TRBJ2-7 | TRBV30 | CAAKGRGEQYF | TGTGCCGCCAAGGGGAGGGGTGAGCAGTACTTC
16 | . | TRBD2 | TRBJ2-1 | TRBV30 | CAWSVLAGGAFYEQFF | TGTGCCTGGAGTGTACTAGCGGGGGGGGCGTTCTATGAGCAGTTCTTC
15 | . | TRBD1 | TRBJ1-5 | TRBV6-1 | CASSRDSLGNQPQHF | TGTGCCAGCAGTAGGGACAGTCTGGGAAATCAGCCCCAGCATTTT
16 | . | TRBD2 | TRBJ2-5 | TRBV28 | CASSSPVRGGRETQYF | TGTGCCAGCAGTTCCCCCGTGCGGGGGGGCAGGGAGACCCAGTACTTC
15 | . | . | TRBJ1-4 | TRBV7-2 | CASSQNQGTNEKLFF | TGTGCCAGCAGCCAGAACCAGGGAACTAATGAAAAACTGTTTTTT
11 | . | TRBD1 | TRBJ2-7 | TRBV28 | CASTGVYEQYF | TGTGCCAGTACAGGGGTCTACGAGCAGTACTTC
12 | . | . | TRBJ1-2 | TRBV28 | CASSLSGKGYTF | TGTGCCAGCAGTTTATCCGGGAAAGGCTACACCTTC
15 | . | . | TRBJ2-1 | TRBV5-1 | CASSKTGGSYNEQFF | TGCGCCAGCAGTAAAACCGGGGGCTCCTACAATGAGCAGTTCTTC
14 | . | TRBD1 | TRBJ1-5 | TRBV28 | CASRDSILNQPQHF | TGTGCCAGTAGGGACAGTATACTTAATCAGCCCCAGCATTTT
13 | . | . | TRBJ2-5 | TRBV7-2 | CASSLERQETQYF | TGTGCCAGCAGCTTAGAGAGACAAGAGACCCAGTACTTC